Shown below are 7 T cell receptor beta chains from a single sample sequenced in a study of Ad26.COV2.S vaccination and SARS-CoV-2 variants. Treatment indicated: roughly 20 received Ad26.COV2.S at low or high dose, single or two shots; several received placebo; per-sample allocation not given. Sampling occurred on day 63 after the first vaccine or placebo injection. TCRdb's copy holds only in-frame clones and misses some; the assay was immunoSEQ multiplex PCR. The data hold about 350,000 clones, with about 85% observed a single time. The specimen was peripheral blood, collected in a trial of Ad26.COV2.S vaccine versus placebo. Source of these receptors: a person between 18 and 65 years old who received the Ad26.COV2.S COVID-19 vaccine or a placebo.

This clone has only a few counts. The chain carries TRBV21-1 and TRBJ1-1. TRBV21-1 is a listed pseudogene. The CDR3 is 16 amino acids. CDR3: CASSKAQQAVNTEAFF. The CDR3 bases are TGTGCCAGCAGCAAAGCTCAGCAGGCGGTAAACACTGAAGCTTTCTTT.

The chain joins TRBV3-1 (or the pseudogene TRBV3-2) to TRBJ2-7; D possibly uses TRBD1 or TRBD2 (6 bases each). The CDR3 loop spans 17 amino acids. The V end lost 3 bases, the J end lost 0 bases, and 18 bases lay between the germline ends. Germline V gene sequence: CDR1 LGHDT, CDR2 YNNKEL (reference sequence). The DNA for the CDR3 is TGTGCCAGCAGCCAGAAAGGGGGGACGAGAAGCTCCTACGAGCAGTACTTC. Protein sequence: CASSQKGGTRSSYEQYF.

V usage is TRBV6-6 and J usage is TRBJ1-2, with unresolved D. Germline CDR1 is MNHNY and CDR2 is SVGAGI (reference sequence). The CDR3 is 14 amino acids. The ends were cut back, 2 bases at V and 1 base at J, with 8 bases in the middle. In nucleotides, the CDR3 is TGTGCCAGCAGTTACGAGGGAATTAACTATGGCTACACCTTC. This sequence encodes CASSYEGINYGYTF.

The DNA of the CDR3 is TGTGCCAGCAGCGCCCGGGACAAGCCCAGCGCGAACACCGGGGAGCTGTTTTTT. It codes for CASSARDKPSANTGELFF. V is TRBV9 and J is TRBJ2-2; possibly TRBD1 for D (6 bases). The length of the CDR3 is 18 residues. Germline values: CDR1 SGDLS, CDR2 YYNGEE. The V end lost 3 bases, the J end lost 0 bases, and 18 bases lay between the germline ends.

The CDR3 sequence is CASSQSLGQNTGELFF. CDR3 in DNA: TGTGCCAGCAGCCAATCTCTAGGACAGAACACCGGGGAGCTGTTTTTT. The chain recombines TRBV16 with TRBJ2-2; the D gene is possibly TRBD1 (5 bases). CDR1 is KGHSY, CDR2 FQNENV, per germline. There are 16 residues in the CDR3. Trimming took 0 bases from V and 1 from J, leaving 9 bases between them.

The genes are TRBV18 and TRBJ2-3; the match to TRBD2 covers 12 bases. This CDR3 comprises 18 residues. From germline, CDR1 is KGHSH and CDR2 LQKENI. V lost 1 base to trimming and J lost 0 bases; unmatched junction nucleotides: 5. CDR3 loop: CASSPLATSGGSTDTQYF. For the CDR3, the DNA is TGTGCCAGCTCACCACTAGCCACTAGCGGGGGGAGCACAGATACGCAGTATTTT.

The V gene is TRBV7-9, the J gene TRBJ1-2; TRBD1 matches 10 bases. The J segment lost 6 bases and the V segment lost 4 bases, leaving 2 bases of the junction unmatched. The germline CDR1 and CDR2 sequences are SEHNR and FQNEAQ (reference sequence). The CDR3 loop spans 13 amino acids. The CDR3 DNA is TGTGCCAGCAGCTCCGGACAGGGGGATGGCTACACCTTC. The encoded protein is CASSSGQGDGYTF.